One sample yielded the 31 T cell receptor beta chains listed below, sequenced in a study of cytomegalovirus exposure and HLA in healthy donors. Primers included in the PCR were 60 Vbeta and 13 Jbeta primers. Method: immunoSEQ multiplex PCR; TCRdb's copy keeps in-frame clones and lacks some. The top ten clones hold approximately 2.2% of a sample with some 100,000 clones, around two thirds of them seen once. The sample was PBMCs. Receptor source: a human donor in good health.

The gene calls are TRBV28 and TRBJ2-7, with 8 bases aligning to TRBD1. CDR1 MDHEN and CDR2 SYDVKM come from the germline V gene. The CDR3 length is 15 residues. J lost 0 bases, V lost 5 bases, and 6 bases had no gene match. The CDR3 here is CASSRRTGNSYEQYF. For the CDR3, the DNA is TGTGCCAGCAGTCGCCGGACAGGGAACTCCTACGAGCAGTACTTC. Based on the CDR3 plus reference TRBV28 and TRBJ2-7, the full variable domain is DVKVTQSSRYLVKRTGEKVFLECVQDMDHENMFWYRQDPGLGLRLIYFSYDVKMKEKGDIPEGYSVSREKKERFSLILESASTNQTSMYLCASSRRTGNSYEQYFGPGTRLTVT.

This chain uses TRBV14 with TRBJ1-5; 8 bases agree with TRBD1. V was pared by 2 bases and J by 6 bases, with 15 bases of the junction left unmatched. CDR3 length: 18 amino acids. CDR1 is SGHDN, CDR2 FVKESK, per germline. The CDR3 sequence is CASSQPSGQGAIGQPQHF. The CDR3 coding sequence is TGTGCCAGCAGCCAACCGTCGGGTCAGGGGGCGATAGGTCAGCCCCAGCATTTT.

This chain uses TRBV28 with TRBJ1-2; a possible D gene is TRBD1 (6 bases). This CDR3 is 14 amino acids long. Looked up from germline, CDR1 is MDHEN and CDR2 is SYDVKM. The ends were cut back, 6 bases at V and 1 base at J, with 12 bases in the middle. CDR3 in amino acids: CASRGADSNYGYTF. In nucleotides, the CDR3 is TGTGCCAGCAGGGGGGCCGATAGTAACTATGGCTACACCTTC.

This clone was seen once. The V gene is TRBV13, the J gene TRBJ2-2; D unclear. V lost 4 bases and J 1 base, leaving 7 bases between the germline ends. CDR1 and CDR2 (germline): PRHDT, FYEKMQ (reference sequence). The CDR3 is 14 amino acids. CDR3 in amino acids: CASSSYMNTGELFF. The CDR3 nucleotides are TGTGCCAGCAGCTCATACATGAACACCGGGGAGCTGTTTTTT.

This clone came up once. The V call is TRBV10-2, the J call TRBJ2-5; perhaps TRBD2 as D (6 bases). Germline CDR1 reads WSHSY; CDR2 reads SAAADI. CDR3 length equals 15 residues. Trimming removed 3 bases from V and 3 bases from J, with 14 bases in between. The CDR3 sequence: CASSDGTLGKETQYF. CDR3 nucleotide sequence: TGCGCCAGCAGTGACGGGACTTTGGGGAAAGAGACCCAGTACTTC.

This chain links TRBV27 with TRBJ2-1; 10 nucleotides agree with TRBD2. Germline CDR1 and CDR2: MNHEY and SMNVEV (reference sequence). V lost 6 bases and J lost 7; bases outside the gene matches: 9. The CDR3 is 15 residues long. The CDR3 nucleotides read TGTGCCAGCAGCCCTAGCGGGGGCCCTTGGAATGAGCAGTTCTTC. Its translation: CASSPSGGPWNEQFF.

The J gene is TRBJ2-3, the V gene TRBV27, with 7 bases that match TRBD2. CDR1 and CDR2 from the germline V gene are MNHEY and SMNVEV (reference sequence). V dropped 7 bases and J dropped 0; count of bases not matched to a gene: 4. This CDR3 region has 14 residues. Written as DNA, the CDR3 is TGTGCCAGCACACCGGGACTAAGCACAGATACGCAGTATTTT. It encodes CASTPGLSTDTQYF.

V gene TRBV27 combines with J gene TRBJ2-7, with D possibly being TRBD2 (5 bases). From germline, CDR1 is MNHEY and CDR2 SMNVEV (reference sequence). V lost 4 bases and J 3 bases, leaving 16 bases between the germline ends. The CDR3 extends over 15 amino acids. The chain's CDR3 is CASSSYGGDRYEQYF. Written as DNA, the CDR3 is TGTGCCAGCAGTTCCTATGGAGGCGATCGCTACGAGCAGTACTTC.

CDR3 loop: CASSQDRTRTGGRYNQPQHF. The CDR3 coding sequence is TGCGCCAGCAGCCAAGATAGGACTCGGACAGGGGGCCGCTACAATCAGCCCCAGCATTTT. The rearrangement links TRBV4-3 to TRBJ1-5, with TRBD1 matching over 11 bases. The CDR3 contains 20 residues. V shed 0 bases, J shed 3 bases, and the junction held 13 bases outside the gene matches. The germline CDR1 and CDR2 sequences are LGHNA and YSLEER.

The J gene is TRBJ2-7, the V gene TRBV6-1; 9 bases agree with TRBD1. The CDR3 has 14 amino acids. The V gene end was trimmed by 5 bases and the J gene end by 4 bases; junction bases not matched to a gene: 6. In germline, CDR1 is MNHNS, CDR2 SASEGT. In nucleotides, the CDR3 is TGTGCCAGCAGTCAACAGGGGGCGATGTACGAGCAGTACTTC. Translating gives CASSQQGAMYEQYF.

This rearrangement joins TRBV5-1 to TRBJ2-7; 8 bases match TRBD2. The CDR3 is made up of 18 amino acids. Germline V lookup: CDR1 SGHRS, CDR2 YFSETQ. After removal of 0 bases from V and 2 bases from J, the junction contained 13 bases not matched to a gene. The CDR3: CASSLGLGLEVGAYEQYF. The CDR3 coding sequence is TGCGCCAGCAGCTTGGGGTTGGGACTAGAGGTAGGAGCCTACGAGCAGTACTTC.

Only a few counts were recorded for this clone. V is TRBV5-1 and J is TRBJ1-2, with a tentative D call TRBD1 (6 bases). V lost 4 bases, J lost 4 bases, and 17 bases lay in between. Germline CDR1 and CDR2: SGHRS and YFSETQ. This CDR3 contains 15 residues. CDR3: CASSAAGTPSYGYTF. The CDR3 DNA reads TGCGCCAGCAGCGCGGCCGGGACACCTTCCTATGGCTACACCTTC.

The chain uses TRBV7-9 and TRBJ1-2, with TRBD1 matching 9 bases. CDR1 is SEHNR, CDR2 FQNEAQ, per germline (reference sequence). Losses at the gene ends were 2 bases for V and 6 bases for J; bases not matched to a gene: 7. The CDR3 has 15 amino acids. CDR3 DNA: TGTGCCAGCAGCTTATCCGCCGGACAGGGGCATGGCTACACCTTC. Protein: CASSLSAGQGHGYTF. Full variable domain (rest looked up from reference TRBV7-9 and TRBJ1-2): DTGVSQNPRHKITKRGQNVTFRCDPISEHNRLYWYRQTLGQGPEFLTYFQNEAQLEKSRLLSDRFSAERPKGSFSTLEIQRTEQGDSAMYLCASSLSAGQGHGYTFGSGTRLTVV.

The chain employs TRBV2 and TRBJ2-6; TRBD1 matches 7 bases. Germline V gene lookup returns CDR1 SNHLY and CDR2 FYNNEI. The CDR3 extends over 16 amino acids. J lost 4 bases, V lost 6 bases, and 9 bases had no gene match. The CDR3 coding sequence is TGTGCCAGCAGAGCCACAGGGGTGAGAGGGGCCAACGTCCTGACTTTC. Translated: CASRATGVRGANVLTF.

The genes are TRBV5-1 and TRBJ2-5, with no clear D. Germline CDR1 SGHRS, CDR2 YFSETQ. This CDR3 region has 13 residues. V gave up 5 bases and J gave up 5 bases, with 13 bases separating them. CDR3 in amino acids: CASRPTVSETQYF. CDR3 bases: TGCGCCAGCAGGCCCACAGTCTCGGAGACCCAGTACTTC.

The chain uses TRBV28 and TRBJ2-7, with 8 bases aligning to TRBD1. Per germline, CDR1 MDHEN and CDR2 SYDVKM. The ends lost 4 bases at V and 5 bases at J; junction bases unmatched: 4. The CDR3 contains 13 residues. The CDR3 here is CASSSGQGHEQYF. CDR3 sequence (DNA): TGTGCCAGCAGTTCCGGACAGGGCCACGAGCAGTACTTC.

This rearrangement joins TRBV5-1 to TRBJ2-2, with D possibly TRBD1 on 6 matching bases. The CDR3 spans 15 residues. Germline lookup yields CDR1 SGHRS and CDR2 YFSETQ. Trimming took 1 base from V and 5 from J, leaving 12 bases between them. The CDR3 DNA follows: TGCGCCAGCAGCTTGCTGGCAGGGGAGACCGGGGAGCTGTTTTTT. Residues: CASSLLAGETGELFF.

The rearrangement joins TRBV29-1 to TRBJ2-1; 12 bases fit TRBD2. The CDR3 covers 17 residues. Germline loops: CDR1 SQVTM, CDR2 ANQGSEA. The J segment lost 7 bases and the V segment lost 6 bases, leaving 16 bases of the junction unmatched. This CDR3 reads CSVGPILAGGPPNEQFF. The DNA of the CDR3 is TGCAGCGTAGGGCCCATACTAGCGGGGGGACCCCCGAATGAGCAGTTCTTC.

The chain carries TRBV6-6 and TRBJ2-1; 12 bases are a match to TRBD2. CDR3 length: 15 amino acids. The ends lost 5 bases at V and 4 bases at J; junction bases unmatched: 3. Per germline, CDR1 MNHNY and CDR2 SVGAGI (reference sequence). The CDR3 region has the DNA TGTGCCAGCAGTCGCGGACTAGCGGGGTACAATGAGCAGTTCTTC. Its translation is CASSRGLAGYNEQFF.

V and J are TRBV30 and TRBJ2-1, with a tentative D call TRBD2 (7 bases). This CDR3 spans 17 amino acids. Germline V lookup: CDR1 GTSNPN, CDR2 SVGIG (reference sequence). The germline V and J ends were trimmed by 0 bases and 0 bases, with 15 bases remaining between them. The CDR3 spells CAWSVPRGGASYNEQFF. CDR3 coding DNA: TGTGCCTGGAGTGTACCTAGGGGGGGGGCCTCCTACAATGAGCAGTTCTTC.

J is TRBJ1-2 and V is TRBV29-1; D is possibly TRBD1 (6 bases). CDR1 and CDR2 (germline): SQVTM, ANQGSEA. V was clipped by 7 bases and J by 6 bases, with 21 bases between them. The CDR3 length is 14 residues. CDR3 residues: CSAQSARGANGYTF. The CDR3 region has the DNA TGCAGCGCCCAATCCGCCCGGGGGGCTAATGGCTACACCTTC.

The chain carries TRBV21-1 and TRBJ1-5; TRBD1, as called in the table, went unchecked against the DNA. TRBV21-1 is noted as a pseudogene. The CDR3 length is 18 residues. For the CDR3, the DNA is TGTGCCAGCAGCAAAGGTGATTCGGCAGGGGGTGCTGGGGAGCCCCAGCATTTT. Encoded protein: CASSKGDSAGGAGEPQHF.

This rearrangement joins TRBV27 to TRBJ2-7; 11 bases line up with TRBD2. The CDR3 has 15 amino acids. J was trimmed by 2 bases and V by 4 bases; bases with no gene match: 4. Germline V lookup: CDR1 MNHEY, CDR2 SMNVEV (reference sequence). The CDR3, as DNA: TGTGCCAGCAGTTCCCTAGCGGGAGGACCCTACGAGCAGTACTTC. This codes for CASSSLAGGPYEQYF.

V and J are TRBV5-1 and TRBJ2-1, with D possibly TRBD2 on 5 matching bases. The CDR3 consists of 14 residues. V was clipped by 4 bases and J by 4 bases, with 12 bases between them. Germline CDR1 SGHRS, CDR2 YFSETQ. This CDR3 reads CASSGSGGYNEQFF. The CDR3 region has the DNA TGCGCCAGCAGCGGAAGCGGCGGTTACAATGAGCAGTTCTTC.

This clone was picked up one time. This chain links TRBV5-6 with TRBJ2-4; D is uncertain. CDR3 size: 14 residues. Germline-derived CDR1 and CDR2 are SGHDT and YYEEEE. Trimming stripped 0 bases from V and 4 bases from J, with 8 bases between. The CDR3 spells CASSLVALKNIQYF. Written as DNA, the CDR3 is TGTGCCAGCAGCTTGGTAGCCTTGAAAAACATTCAGTACTTC. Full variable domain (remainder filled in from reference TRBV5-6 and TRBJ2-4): DAGVTQSPTHLIKTRGQQVTLRCSPKSGHDTVSWYQQALGQGPQFIFQYYEEEERQRGNFPDRFSGHQFPNYSSELNVNALLLGDSALYLCASSLVALKNIQYFGAGTRLSVL.

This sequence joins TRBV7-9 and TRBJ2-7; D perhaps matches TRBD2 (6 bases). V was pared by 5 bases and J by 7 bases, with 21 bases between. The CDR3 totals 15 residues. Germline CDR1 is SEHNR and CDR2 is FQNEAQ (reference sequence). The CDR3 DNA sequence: TGTGCCAGCAGCCCCCCGGGAGTCTCTCTGGGGGAGCAGTACTTC. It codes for CASSPPGVSLGEQYF.

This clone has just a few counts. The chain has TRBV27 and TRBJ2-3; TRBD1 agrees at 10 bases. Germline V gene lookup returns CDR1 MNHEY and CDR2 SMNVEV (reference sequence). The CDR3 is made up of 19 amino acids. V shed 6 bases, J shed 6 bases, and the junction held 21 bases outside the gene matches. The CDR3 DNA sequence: TGTGCCAGCAGCAGCGAACAACCCGGTCGACAGGGGGCAAGGGATACGCAGTATTTT. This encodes CASSSEQPGRQGARDTQYF.

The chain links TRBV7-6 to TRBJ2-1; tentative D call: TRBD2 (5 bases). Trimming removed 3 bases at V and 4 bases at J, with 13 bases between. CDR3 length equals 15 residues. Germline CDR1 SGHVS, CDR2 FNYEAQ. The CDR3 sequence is CASSLDSGGYNEQFF. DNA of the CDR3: TGTGCCAGCAGCTTGGACTCTGGCGGGTACAATGAGCAGTTCTTC.

The DNA for the CDR3 is TGCAGCGTTGAAGGACGTTTTGGGGGCGAATCTGAAGCTTTCTTT. As protein: CSVEGRFGGESEAFF. J is TRBJ1-1 and V is TRBV29-1; D is perhaps TRBD1 (6 bases). Per the germline V gene, CDR1 is SQVTM and CDR2 is ANQGSEA. The CDR3 runs to 15 residues. Trimming removed 1 base at V and 6 bases at J, with 18 bases between.

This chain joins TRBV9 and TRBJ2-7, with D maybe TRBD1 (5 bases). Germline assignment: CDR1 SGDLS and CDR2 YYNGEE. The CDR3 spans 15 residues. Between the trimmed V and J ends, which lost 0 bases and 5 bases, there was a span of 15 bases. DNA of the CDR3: TGTGCCAGCAGCGTAGCTTGGGCAGGGTACGACGAGCAGTACTTC. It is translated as CASSVAWAGYDEQYF.

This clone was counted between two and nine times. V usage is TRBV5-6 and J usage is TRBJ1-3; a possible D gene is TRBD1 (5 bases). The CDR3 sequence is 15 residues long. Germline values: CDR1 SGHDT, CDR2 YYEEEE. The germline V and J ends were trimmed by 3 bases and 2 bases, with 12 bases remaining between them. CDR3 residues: CASSSTGDPGNTIYF. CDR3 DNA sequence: TGTGCCAGCAGCTCTACAGGTGATCCTGGAAACACCATATATTTT.